The 21 T cell receptor beta chains below come from one sample, sequenced in a study of post-analysis software for immune sequencing data. Whole-study results and caveats: Roughly 5 TRBV segments occurring more often in patients than controls included TRBV5-6, TRBV5-1 and TRBV20-1.

Their antigens are not known. Unique molecular identifiers had been added to the TCR beta cDNA libraries. MiXCR, applied by TCRdb to the PCR reads, yields one record per CDR3 protein. The table lists hundreds of thousands of distinct CDR3 sequences, approximately 34% of them singletons. Sequenced input: blood. These TCRs come from a girl aged 10 to 17 with multiple sclerosis.

This clonotype came up many times. CDR3 residues: CASSPRTGLTSEQFF. The CDR3 nucleotides are TGTGCCAGCAGCCCACGGACAGGATTGACTAGTGAGCAGTTCTTC. The chain couples TRBV5-6 to TRBJ2-1; D possibly corresponds to TRBD1 (7 bases). CDR3 size: 15 residues. The V gene lost 4 bases and the J gene lost 9 bases, with 20 bases spanning the gap. In germline, CDR1 is SGHDT, CDR2 YYEEEE.

On this clonotype itself: A much larger clone lies a single base off, so this may be a read error. The V and J genes are TRBV6-2 or TRBV6-3 and TRBJ2-3; the D is unclear. CDR3 length: 14 residues. The V end lost 7 bases, the J end lost 6 bases, and 17 bases lay between the germline ends. Germline assignment: CDR1 MNHEY and CDR2 SVGEGT. The chain's CDR3 is CASTESIRWDTQYF. CDR3 nucleotides: TGTGCCAGCACGGAGTCAATCCGTTGGGATACGCAGTATTTT.

This clonotype came up many times. The gene calls are TRBV11-2 and TRBJ1-1, with D perhaps matching TRBD1 (5 bases). The germline V gene encodes CDR1 SGHAT and CDR2 FQNNGV. Between the trimmed V and J ends, which lost 3 bases and 4 bases, there was a span of 12 bases. This CDR3 comprises 14 residues. The CDR3 loop is CASSFDPGGTEAFF. The CDR3, as DNA: TGTGCCAGCAGCTTTGACCCGGGGGGCACTGAAGCTTTCTTT. The entire variable domain, with the rest obtained from reference TRBV11-2 and TRBJ1-1, is as follows: EAGVAQSPRYKIIEKRQSVAFWCNPISGHATLYWYQQILGQGPKLLIQFQNNGVVDDSQLPKDRFSAERLKGVDSTLKIQPAKLEDSAVYLCASSFDPGGTEAFFGQGTRLTVV.

This clonotype was counted many times. The chain employs TRBV27 and TRBJ2-7; 7 nucleotides match TRBD1. This CDR3 is built from 13 residues. Germline V gene lookup returns CDR1 MNHEY and CDR2 SMNVEV (reference sequence). After removal of 6 bases from V and 5 bases from J, the junction contained 7 bases not matched to a gene. CDR3 coding DNA: TGTGCCAGCAGGGCCACAGGGGTCCACGAGCAGTACTTC. Its translation is CASRATGVHEQYF.

There are many counts of this clonotype. The chain uses TRBV29-1 and TRBJ1-4; TRBD1 might be the D (5 bases). This CDR3 is 12 amino acids long. Trimming removed 3 bases at V and 8 bases at J, with 10 bases between. Germline V gene lookup returns CDR1 SQVTM and CDR2 ANQGSEA. CDR3 amino acids: CSVEFRDEKLFF. CDR3 DNA: TGCAGCGTTGAGTTCAGGGACGAAAAACTGTTTTTT.

A word on this clonotype: This may arise from a read error, as a much more abundant clone is one base away. The DNA of the CDR3 is TGTGCCAGCAGTTTGGGGGCGCGGAATCGGCCCCAGCATTTT. This translates into CASSLGARNRPQHF. V gene TRBV12-3 or TRBV12-4 combines with J gene TRBJ1-5; a possible D gene is TRBD1 (6 bases). CDR3 length: 14 residues.

This clonotype was seen a handful of times. This may come from a read error, since a much larger clone is one base off. The chain carries TRBV12-3 or TRBV12-4 and TRBJ2-5, with a possible D match to TRBD2 (7 bases). V gave up 7 bases and J gave up 4 bases, with 16 bases separating them. The length of the CDR3 is 14 residues. In DNA, the CDR3 is TGTGCCAGCAATGACGGGGGGCTCCCAGAGACCCAGTACTTC. This codes for CASNDGGLPETQYF.

This clonotype was detected a few times. The chain employs TRBV12-3 or TRBV12-4 and TRBJ2-2; the D gene could be TRBD1 or TRBD2 (5 bases each). Trimming shortened V by 8 bases and J by 4 bases, and 20 bases separated the two germline ends. The CDR3 runs 16 residues. In DNA, the CDR3 is TGTGCCAGCCAGGGTGGGGGTCTAGCTGGCACCGGGGAGCTGTTTTTT. Its protein product is CASQGGGLAGTGELFF.

The chain recombines TRBV6-5 with TRBJ2-4; TRBD1 is a possible D gene (6 bases). V was clipped by 0 bases and J by 1 base, with 16 bases between them. CDR1 is MNHEY and CDR2 is SVGAGI in the germline V gene. This CDR3 region has 18 residues. The DNA of the CDR3 is TGTGCCAGCAGTTACTCAATACAGGGCGGCGGGGCCAAAAACATTCAGTACTTC. Translated: CASSYSIQGGGAKNIQYF.

This clonotype was counted at least ten times. The chain combines TRBV15 with TRBJ2-1, with 12 positions matching TRBD2. Germline V gene lookup returns CDR1 LNHNV and CDR2 YYDKDF (reference sequence). Trimming took 3 bases from V and 4 from J; bases not matched to a gene: 4. This CDR3 is 16 amino acids long. The CDR3 nucleotides are TGTGCCACCAGCAGGTCGCTAGCGGGGGGGTACAATGAGCAGTTCTTC. Encoded protein: CATSRSLAGGYNEQFF.

This chain uses TRBV6-6 with TRBJ2-3, with D possibly matching TRBD1 (6 bases). The CDR3 loop spans 14 amino acids. CDR1 is MNHNY, CDR2 SVGAGI, per germline (reference sequence). V was clipped by 6 bases and J by 0 bases, with 10 bases between them. This chain's CDR3 is CASRKDSSTDTQYF. As DNA, the CDR3 is TGTGCCAGCAGAAAGGACAGCAGCACAGATACGCAGTATTTT.

Points on this clonotype: The DNA is left out, because the CDR3 cannot be placed on it with certainty; the CDR3 is given as TCRdb lists it. V gene TRBV5-1 combines with J gene TRBJ2-6. The germline CDR1 and CDR2 sequences are SGHRS and YFSETQ. From its first to its last residue, the CDR3 has 17 amino acids. The CDR3 spells CASSLDHVGDGANVRTF.

This clonotype appeared a few times. The rearrangement links TRBV20-1 to TRBJ2-7; 11 nucleotides line up with TRBD1. The CDR3 is 15 residues long. After removal of 0 bases from V and 5 bases from J, the junction contained 6 bases not matched to a gene. Germline V lookup: CDR1 DFQATT, CDR2 SNEGSKA (reference sequence). For the CDR3, the DNA is TGCAGTGCTAGAGATACCGGGACAGGGGGAGACGAGCAGTACTTC. Its translation is CSARDTGTGGDEQYF.

There are many counts of this clonotype. The chain combines TRBV7-9 with TRBJ2-7; D might be TRBD1 (6 bases). This CDR3 spans 13 amino acids. Germline loops: CDR1 SEHNR, CDR2 FQNEAQ (reference sequence). The V end lost 5 bases, the J end lost 7 bases, and 15 bases lay between the germline ends. The CDR3 loop is CASSPPDSFEQYF. The CDR3, as DNA: TGTGCCAGCAGCCCCCCGGACAGCTTTGAGCAGTACTTC.

The table lists this clonotype with a few counts. Just one base apart from a much larger clone, this may be a read error. The rearrangement links TRBV7-2 to TRBJ2-5; 11 nucleotides match TRBD1. CDR3 size: 15 residues. V shed 5 bases, J shed 4 bases, and the junction held 6 bases outside the gene matches. The germline gives CDR1 SGHTA, CDR2 FQGNSA. The CDR3 loop reads CASSRTGTGGETQYF. The CDR3 nucleotides read TGTGCCAGCAGCCGCACCGGGACAGGGGGAGAGACCCAGTACTTC. Full variable domain (rest looked up from reference TRBV7-2 and TRBJ2-5): GAGVSQSPSNKVTEKGKDVELRCDPISGHTALYWYRQSLGQGLEFLIYFQGNSAPDKSGLPSDRFSAERTGGSVSTLTIQRTQQEDSAVYLCASSRTGTGGETQYFGPGTRLLVL.

This clonotype occurred once. The V call is TRBV11-2, the J call TRBJ2-3; D perhaps matches TRBD2 (5 bases). The CDR3 is 13 amino acids. Trimming left V 7 bases short and J 8 bases short, with 16 bases between. The germline V gene encodes CDR1 SGHAT and CDR2 FQNNGV. For the CDR3, the DNA is TGTGCCAGCACCCATGGAGGTACCGGTACGCAGTATTTT. It encodes CASTHGGTGTQYF.

The chain combines TRBV24-1 with TRBJ2-3, with D tentatively TRBD1 or TRBD2 (6 bases each). V was shortened by 5 bases and J by 4 bases, with 18 bases between the two germline ends. Germline V gene lookup returns CDR1 KGHDR and CDR2 SFDVKD. CDR3 size: 16 residues. Written as DNA, the CDR3 is TGTGCCACCAGTGTTGTTGGGGGGCGAGACCCAGATACGCAGTATTTT. Protein sequence: CATSVVGGRDPDTQYF.

Points on this clonotype: A much larger clone lies one base from this, so it may be a read error. The chain links TRBV12-3 or TRBV12-4 to TRBJ2-1, with 7 bases matching TRBD2. The CDR3 has 15 residues. V was pared by 6 bases and J by 9 bases, with 14 bases of the junction left unmatched. The DNA of the CDR3 is TGTGCCAGCAGCGACCGTGGCGGGAGAAGGGGTGAGCAGTTCTTC. Its protein is CASSDRGGRRGEQFF.

There are many counts of this clonotype. The rearrangement joins TRBV5-6 to TRBJ2-1, with D possibly matching TRBD1 (5 bases). V lost 3 bases to trimming and J lost 8 bases, with 12 bases between them. Germline values: CDR1 SGHDT, CDR2 YYEEEE. The CDR3 length is 13 residues. CDR3 nucleotides: TGTGCCAGCAGCTCCAGGGTACCGTATGAGCAGTTCTTC. Protein: CASSSRVPYEQFF.

A remark on this clonotype: It may be a read error: a sequence one base away is much more abundant. The J gene is TRBJ2-5, the V gene TRBV5-1, with 10 bases lining up with TRBD1. The V gene's germline CDR1 is SGHRS and CDR2 YFSETQ. Losses at the gene ends were 4 bases for V and 5 bases for J; bases not matched to a gene: 11. This CDR3 contains 16 residues. The DNA of the CDR3 is TGCGCCAGCAGCATGGCCCCGGACAGGGGGACGGAGACCCAGTACTTC. It yields the protein CASSMAPDRGTETQYF.

A few counts support this clonotype. The chain employs TRBV6-5 and TRBJ2-1; 7 bases line up with TRBD2. The J segment lost 10 bases and the V segment lost 6 bases, leaving 18 bases of the junction unmatched. Germline values: CDR1 MNHEY, CDR2 SVGAGI. The CDR3 is 16 residues long. The CDR3 DNA follows: TGTGCCAGCAGCTTCGCCGGCGTGGCGGGGGTCTCCGAGCAGTTCTTC. Protein product: CASSFAGVAGVSEQFF.